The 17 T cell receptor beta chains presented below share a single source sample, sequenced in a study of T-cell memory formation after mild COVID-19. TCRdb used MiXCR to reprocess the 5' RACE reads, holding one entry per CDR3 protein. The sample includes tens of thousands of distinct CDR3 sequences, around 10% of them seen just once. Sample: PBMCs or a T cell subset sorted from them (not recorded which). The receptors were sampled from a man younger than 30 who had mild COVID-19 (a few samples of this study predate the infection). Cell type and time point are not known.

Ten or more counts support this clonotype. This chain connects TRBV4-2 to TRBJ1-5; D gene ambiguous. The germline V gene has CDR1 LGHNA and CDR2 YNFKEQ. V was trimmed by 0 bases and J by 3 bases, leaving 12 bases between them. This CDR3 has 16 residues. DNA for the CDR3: TGTGCCAGCAGCCAAGAATTGGGAGACAACAATCAGCCCCAGCATTTT. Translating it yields CASSQELGDNNQPQHF.

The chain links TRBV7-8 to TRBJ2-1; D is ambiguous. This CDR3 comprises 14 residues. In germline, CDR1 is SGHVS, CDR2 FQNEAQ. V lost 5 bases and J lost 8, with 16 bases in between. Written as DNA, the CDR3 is TGTGCCAGCAGCCCCCGTAAGGGTGTCCATGAGCAGTTCTTC. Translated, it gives CASSPRKGVHEQFF.

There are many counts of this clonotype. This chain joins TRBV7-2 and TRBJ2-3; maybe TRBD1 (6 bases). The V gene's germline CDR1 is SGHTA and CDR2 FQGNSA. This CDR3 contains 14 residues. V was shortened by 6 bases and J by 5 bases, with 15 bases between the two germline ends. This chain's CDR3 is CASRLGALVDTQYF. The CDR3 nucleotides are TGTGCCAGCAGACTGGGGGCCCTAGTAGATACGCAGTATTTT.

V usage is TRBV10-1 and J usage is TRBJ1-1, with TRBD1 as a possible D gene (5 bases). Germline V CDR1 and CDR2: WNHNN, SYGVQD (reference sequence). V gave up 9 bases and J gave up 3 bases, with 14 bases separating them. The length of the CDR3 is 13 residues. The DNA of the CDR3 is TGCGCCAGTAGAGCGGGCAGGGACACTGAAGCTTTCTTT. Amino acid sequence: CASRAGRDTEAFF.

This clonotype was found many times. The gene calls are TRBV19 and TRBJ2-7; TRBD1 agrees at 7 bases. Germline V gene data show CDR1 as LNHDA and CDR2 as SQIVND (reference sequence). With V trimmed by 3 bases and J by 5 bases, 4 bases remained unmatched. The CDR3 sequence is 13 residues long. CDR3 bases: TGTGCCAGTAGTATTTCGACAGGGAACGAGCAGTACTTC. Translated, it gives CASSISTGNEQYF. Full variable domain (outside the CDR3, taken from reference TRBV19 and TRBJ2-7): DGGITQSPKYLFRKEGQNVTLSCEQNLNHDAMYWYRQDPGQGLRLIYYSQIVNDFQKGDIAEGYSVSREKKESFPLTVTSAQKNPTAFYLCASSISTGNEQYFGPGTRLTVT.

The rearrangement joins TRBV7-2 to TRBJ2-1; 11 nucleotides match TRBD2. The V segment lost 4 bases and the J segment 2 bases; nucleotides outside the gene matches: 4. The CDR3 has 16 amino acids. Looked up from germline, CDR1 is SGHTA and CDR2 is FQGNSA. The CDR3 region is CASSYDSGRAYNEQFF. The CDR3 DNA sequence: TGTGCCAGCAGCTATGATAGCGGGAGGGCCTACAATGAGCAGTTCTTC. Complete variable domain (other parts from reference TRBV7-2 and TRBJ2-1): GAGVSQSPSNKVTEKGKDVELRCDPISGHTALYWYRQSLGQGLEFLIYFQGNSAPDKSGLPSDRFSAERTGGSVSTLTIQRTQQEDSAVYLCASSYDSGRAYNEQFFGPGTRLTVL.

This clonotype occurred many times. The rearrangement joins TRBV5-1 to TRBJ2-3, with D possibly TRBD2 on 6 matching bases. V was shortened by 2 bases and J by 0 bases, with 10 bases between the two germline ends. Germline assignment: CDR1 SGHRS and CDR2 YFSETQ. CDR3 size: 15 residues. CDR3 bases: TGCGCCAGCAGCTTCACCGGGACTAGCACAGATACGCAGTATTTT. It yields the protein CASSFTGTSTDTQYF.

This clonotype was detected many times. CDR3 sequence reads: CSARGWGNEQFF. CDR3 bases: TGCAGTGCTAGAGGGTGGGGCAATGAGCAGTTCTTC. The rearrangement joins TRBV20-1 to TRBJ2-1; no definite D call. Germline CDR1 reads DFQATT; CDR2 reads SNEGSKA (reference sequence). Trimming took 1 base from V and 6 from J, leaving 7 bases between them. The CDR3 has 12 residues.

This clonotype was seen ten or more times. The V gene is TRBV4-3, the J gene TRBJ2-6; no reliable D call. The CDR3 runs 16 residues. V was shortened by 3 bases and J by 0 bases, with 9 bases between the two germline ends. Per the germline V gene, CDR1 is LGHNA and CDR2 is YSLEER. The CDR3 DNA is TGCGCCAGCAGCCACCACTCGAGCTCTGGGGCCAACGTCCTGACTTTC. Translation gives CASSHHSSSGANVLTF.

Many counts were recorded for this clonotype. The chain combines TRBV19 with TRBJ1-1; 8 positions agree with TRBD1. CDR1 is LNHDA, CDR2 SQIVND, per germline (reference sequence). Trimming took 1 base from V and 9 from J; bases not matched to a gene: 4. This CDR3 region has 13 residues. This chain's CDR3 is CASSIAGQGKAFF. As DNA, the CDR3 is TGTGCCAGTAGTATAGCCGGACAGGGAAAAGCTTTCTTT.

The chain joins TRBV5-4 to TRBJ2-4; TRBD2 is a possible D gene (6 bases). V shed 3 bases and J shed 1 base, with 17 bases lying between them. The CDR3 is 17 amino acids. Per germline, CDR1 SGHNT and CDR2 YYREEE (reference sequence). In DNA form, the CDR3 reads TGTGCCAGCAGCTCTAAGGGCGGGGCGCGGGCCAAAAACATTCAGTACTTC. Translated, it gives CASSSKGGARAKNIQYF.

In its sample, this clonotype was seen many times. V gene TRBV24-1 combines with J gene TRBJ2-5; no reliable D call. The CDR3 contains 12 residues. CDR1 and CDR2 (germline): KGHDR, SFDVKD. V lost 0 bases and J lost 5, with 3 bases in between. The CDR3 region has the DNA TGTGCCACCAGTGATTTGGTGGAGACCCAGTACTTC. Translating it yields CATSDLVETQYF.

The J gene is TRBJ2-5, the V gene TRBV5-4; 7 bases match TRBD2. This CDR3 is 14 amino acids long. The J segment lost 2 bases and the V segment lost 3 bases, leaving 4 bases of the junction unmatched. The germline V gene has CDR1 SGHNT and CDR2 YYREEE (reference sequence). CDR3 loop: CASSSRTRQETQYF. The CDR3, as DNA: TGTGCCAGCAGCTCCCGGACTAGACAAGAGACCCAGTACTTC. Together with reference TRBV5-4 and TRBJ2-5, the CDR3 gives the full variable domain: ETGVTQSPTHLIKTRGQQVTLRCSSQSGHNTVSWYQQALGQGPQFIFQYYREEENGRGNFPPRFSGLQFPNYSSELNVNALELDDSALYLCASSSRTRQETQYFGPGTRLLVL.

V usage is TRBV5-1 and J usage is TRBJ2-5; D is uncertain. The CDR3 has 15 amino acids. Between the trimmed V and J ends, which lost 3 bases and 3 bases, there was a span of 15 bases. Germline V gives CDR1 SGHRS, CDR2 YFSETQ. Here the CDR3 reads CASSWARSREETQYF. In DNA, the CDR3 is TGCGCCAGCAGCTGGGCAAGGTCACGGGAAGAGACCCAGTACTTC.

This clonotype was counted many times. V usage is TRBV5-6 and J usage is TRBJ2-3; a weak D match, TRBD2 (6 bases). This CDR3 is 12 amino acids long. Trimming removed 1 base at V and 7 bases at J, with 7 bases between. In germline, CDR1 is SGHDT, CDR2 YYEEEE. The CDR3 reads CASSLRDYTQYF. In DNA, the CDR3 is TGTGCCAGCAGCTTGCGGGACTATACGCAGTATTTT.

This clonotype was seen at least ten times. The CDR3 protein is CASSQEGRGFDGYTF. CDR3 DNA sequence: TGCGCCAGCAGCCAAGAGGGAAGGGGATTCGATGGCTACACCTTC. The genes are TRBV4-3 and TRBJ1-2; perhaps TRBD1 as D (5 bases). V lost 0 bases and J 6 bases, leaving 14 bases between the germline ends. The CDR3 contains 15 residues. The germline V gene encodes CDR1 LGHNA and CDR2 YSLEER.

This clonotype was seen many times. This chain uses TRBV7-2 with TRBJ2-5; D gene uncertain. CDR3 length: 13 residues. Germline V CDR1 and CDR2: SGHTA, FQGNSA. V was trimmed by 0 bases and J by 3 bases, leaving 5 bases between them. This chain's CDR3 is CASSLADEETQYF. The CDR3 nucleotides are TGTGCCAGCAGCTTAGCGGACGAAGAGACCCAGTACTTC.